This entry concerns a single T cell receptor beta chain. Its antigen remains unidentified. The sample originates from a study of post-analysis software for immune sequencing data. As for the study in general: As for disease course, relapsing-remitting, secondary progressive and progressive-relapsing multiple sclerosis were all included.

The length of the CDR3 is 15 residues. CDR1 and CDR2 (germline): MGHRA, YSYEKL. V was shortened by 4 bases and J by 2 bases, with 15 bases between the two germline ends. Carried by the TCR beta cDNA libraries were unique molecular identifiers. TCRdb re-derived calls from the PCR reads in MiXCR, one entry per CDR3 protein. The sample lists 650,000 to 850,000 distinct CDR3 sequences, around 53% seen once, with approximately 4.5% in the top ten. Findings and limits, study-wide: Normalized Chao1 diversity in multiple sclerosis patients fell significantly below that of controls. Analysis by F measure revealed that same-batch samples clustered strongly together. In patients, TRBV5-6, TRBV5-1 and TRBV20-1 belonged to five or six TRBV segments found more frequently than in controls.

The clonotype was recovered from a girl under 18 with multiple sclerosis. Sequenced: blood. This chain connects TRBV4-1 to TRBJ2-7; unclear D gene. CDR3 in DNA: TGCGCCAGCAGCCCGTGGGAAGTCACCACCTACGAGCAGTACTTC. Amino acids: CASSPWEVTTYEQYF.